Here is one T cell receptor (beta chain) with its context. Its antigen is not identified. This sample was included in a study of cytomegalovirus exposure and HLA in healthy donors. The study, taken as a whole, reports: Reported performance of the classifier showed diagnosis of cytomegalovirus status with high specificity and sensitivity.

The PCR made use of 60 Vbeta and 13 Jbeta primers. Some clones are missing from TCRdb's copy, which holds only in-frame ones; the method was immunoSEQ multiplex PCR. The sample carries over 100,000 clones, 60% to 80% recorded once. V was pared by 4 bases and J by 5 bases, with 9 bases between. Looked up from germline, CDR1 is SGHTA and CDR2 is FQGNSA. This CDR3 contains 12 residues. This receptor was obtained from a female donor in good health and CMV-seronegative. The material sequenced was PBMCs. The chain carries TRBV7-2 and TRBJ2-7; D not certain. The CDR3 bases are TGTGCCAGCAGCTCCGGCCGGGACGAGCAGTACTTC. The encoded protein is CASSSGRDEQYF.